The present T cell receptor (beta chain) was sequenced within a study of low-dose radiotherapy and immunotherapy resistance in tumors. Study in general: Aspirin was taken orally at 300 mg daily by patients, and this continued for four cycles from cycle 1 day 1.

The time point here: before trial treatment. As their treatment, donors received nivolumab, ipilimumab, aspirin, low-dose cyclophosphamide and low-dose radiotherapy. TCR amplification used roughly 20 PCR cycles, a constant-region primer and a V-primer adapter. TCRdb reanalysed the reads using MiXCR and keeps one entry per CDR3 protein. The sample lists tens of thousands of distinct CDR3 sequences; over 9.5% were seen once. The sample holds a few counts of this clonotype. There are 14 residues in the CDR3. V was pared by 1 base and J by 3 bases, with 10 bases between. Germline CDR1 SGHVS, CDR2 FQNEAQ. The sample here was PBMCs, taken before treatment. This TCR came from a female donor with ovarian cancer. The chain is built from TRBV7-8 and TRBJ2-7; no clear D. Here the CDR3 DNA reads TGTGCCAGCAGCTTAGGGGCAGAGAACTACGAGCAGTACTTC. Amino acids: CASSLGAENYEQYF.